The TCR beta chain under discussion was sequenced for a study of blood T cell repertoires in COVID-19. Overall study: Some COVID-19 samples were acute and others convalescent; all came from the United States, Italy and Spain.

Under the authors' procedure: Amplification of reference gene primers provided the estimated nucleated cell counts. Measured with immunoSEQ multiplex PCR; TCRdb has only the in-frame clones, and not every one. V and J calls and clone size are those listed in that table; D and trimming were worked out from the DNA. The table lists roughly 330,000 clones, 80% to 90% of them singletons, with around 9.3% in the top ten. The participants were between about 18 and 89 years old and came from roughly 24 US areas. V shed 7 bases and J shed 0 bases, with 13 bases lying between them. The CDR3 sequence is 15 residues long.

The chain uses TRBV23-1 and TRBJ1-5; D is perhaps TRBD1 (5 bases). TRBV23-1 is an open reading frame whose function is uncertain. The sample was PBMCs or T cells enriched from blood (not recorded which). This TCR was sampled from a woman between 18 and 30 years old who had recovered from COVID-19. CDR3 nucleotides: TGCGCCAGCACCACCGGACACTCTAGCAATCAGCCCCAGCATTTT. Translation gives CASTTGHSSNQPQHF.